A single sample is the source of the 10 T cell receptor beta chains below, sequenced in a study of PD-1 blockade in classical Hodgkin lymphoma. Time point denoted: newly diagnosed, previously untreated cHL patient sample. This table comes from immunoSEQ multiplex PCR, and its TCRdb copy is limited to in-frame clones, with some not included. This repertoire shows 25,000 to 35,000 clones, around 94% found once; its top ten account for 2.3%. The sample taken for sequencing was peripheral blood mononuclear cells (PBMCs). Receptor source: a human donor with classical Hodgkin lymphoma.

This sequence joins TRBV5-5 and TRBJ1-6; D remains ambiguous. Per germline, CDR1 SGHKS and CDR2 YYEKEE (reference sequence). V lost 5 bases and J lost 0, with 12 bases in between. This CDR3 region has 16 residues. CDR3 bases: TGTGCCAGCAGTCCTGACCGGAGCTCCTATAATTCACCCCTCCACTTT. This codes for CASSPDRSSYNSPLHF.

CDR3 nucleotide sequence: TGTGCCTGGAGTGTAGGCCAGCTTAACACTGAAGCTTTCTTT. Protein: CAWSVGQLNTEAFF. The rearrangement uses TRBV30 and TRBJ1-1; D ambiguous. CDR1 and CDR2 from the germline V gene are GTSNPN and SVGIG (reference sequence). The V end was cut by 0 bases, the J end by 2 bases, with 10 bases between. CDR3 length equals 14 residues.

This clone occurred once. The rearrangement uses TRBV6-6 and TRBJ1-5; 7 nucleotides match TRBD1. The CDR3 contains 16 residues. The trim removed 7 bases at V and 2 bases at J, leaving 11 bases unmatched. CDR1 MNHNY and CDR2 SVGAGI come from the germline V gene (reference sequence). CDR3 protein: CASTITAGGGNQPQHF. In DNA form, the CDR3 reads TGTGCCAGCACTATCACCGCAGGGGGTGGCAATCAGCCCCAGCATTTT.

The rearrangement links TRBV4-1 to TRBJ1-3; the D is unclear. Trimming shortened V by 0 bases and J by 0 bases, and 12 bases separated the two germline ends. The CDR3 runs 17 residues. From germline, CDR1 is MGHRA and CDR2 YSYEKL. In nucleotides, the CDR3 is TGCGCCAGCAGCCAAGAATTACAGCAGCTCTCTGGAAACACCATATATTTT. This sequence encodes CASSQELQQLSGNTIYF.

The rearrangement links TRBV28 to TRBJ1-5; no definite D call. The CDR3 is made up of 12 amino acids. V was clipped by 8 bases and J by 3 bases, with 8 bases between them. Germline V gene sequence: CDR1 MDHEN, CDR2 SYDVKM. CDR3 loop: CASGETNQPQHF. CDR3 DNA sequence: TGTGCCAGCGGCGAGACCAATCAGCCCCAGCATTTT.

The chain joins TRBV28 to TRBJ1-4, with no clear D. Trimming took 6 bases from V and 4 from J, leaving 12 bases between them. This CDR3 spans 14 amino acids. Germline V gives CDR1 MDHEN, CDR2 SYDVKM. In DNA form, the CDR3 reads TGTGCCAGCAGCAACCGGGCCCTTAATGAAAAACTGTTTTTT. As protein: CASSNRALNEKLFF.

The V call is TRBV6-5, the J call TRBJ1-1; D is unresolved. Trimming cost V 3 bases and J 2 bases, with 7 bases left between them. Germline V lookup: CDR1 MNHEY, CDR2 SVGAGI. The length of the CDR3 is 13 residues. This CDR3 reads CASSYLRNTEAFF. The CDR3 nucleotides are TGTGCCAGCAGTTATTTAAGAAACACTGAAGCTTTCTTT.

V is TRBV28 and J is TRBJ1-2, with 8 bases that match TRBD1. J was trimmed by 4 bases and V by 4 bases; bases with no gene match: 2. CDR1 MDHEN and CDR2 SYDVKM come from the germline V gene. This CDR3 has 13 amino acids. The CDR3 nucleotides read TGTGCCAGCAGTTCACAGGGGGTCTATGGCTACACCTTC. It specifies CASSSQGVYGYTF.

This chain links TRBV6-5 with TRBJ1-3; unclear D gene. Trimming took off 6 bases at V and 1 base at J, with 7 bases between the two ends. The CDR3 covers 13 residues. Germline assignment: CDR1 MNHEY and CDR2 SVGAGI. The CDR3 DNA reads TGTGCCAGCAGCCTGCAATCTGGAAACACCATATATTTT. Its translation is CASSLQSGNTIYF.

This sequence joins TRBV5-4 and TRBJ2-5; 10 bases map to TRBD2. Trimming cost V 5 bases and J 2 bases; bases outside gene matches: 9. Germline V gene data show CDR1 as SGHNT and CDR2 as YYREEE (reference sequence). This CDR3 contains 16 residues. The CDR3 sequence is CASRKTPTSGQETQYF. The CDR3 nucleotides are TGTGCCAGCAGGAAAACCCCGACTAGCGGGCAAGAGACCCAGTACTTC.